Presented here are 24 T cell receptor beta chains from one specimen sequenced in a study of T cell responses to AZD1222 COVID-19 vaccine (dated by TCRdb to the early 2020s). The meaning of the sample's time point label: about 28 days (+/-7) after the second vaccine dose. The library came from the immunoSEQ multiplex PCR assay. Not all clones reach the TCRdb copy of this immuneACCESS table, which keeps in-frame sequences only. Checked studies attribute under half of the gap to unresolved V genes and leave the rest unexplained. In this sample the table shows just under 150,000 clones, approximately 89% of which occur a single time. Of the sample, under 2% falls within the top ten clones. This specimen consisted of peripheral blood, obtained 28 days after the second AZD1222 dose. The source is an adult who received the AZD1222 COVID-19 vaccine.

The chain recombines TRBV11-2 with TRBJ1-4, with D perhaps TRBD1 (6 bases). CDR1 is SGHAT, CDR2 FQNNGV, per germline. Trimming took 5 bases from V and 2 from J, leaving 18 bases between them. The CDR3 covers 17 residues. The CDR3 protein is CASSPGRGAQTNEKLFF. CDR3 nucleotides: TGTGCCAGCAGCCCAGGGCGGGGGGCGCAGACTAATGAAAAACTGTTTTTT. Full variable domain (missing parts from reference TRBV11-2 and TRBJ1-4): EAGVAQSPRYKIIEKRQSVAFWCNPISGHATLYWYQQILGQGPKLLIQFQNNGVVDDSQLPKDRFSAERLKGVDSTLKIQPAKLEDSAVYLCASSPGRGAQTNEKLFFGSGTQLSVL.

CDR3 sequence reads: CAISESWREGTGELFF. In nucleotides, the CDR3 is TGTGCCATCAGTGAGTCGTGGAGGGAGGGCACCGGGGAGCTGTTTTTT. The V gene is TRBV10-3, the J gene TRBJ2-2, with TRBD2 identical over 7 bases. The CDR3 loop spans 16 amino acids. Trimming cost V 0 bases and J 4 bases; bases outside gene matches: 5. Germline CDR1 and CDR2: ENHRY and SYGVKD.

The chain is built from TRBV30 and TRBJ1-2; TRBD1 is a possible D gene (6 bases). Per germline, CDR1 GTSNPN and CDR2 SVGIG (reference sequence). The V gene lost 3 bases and the J gene lost 8 bases, with 19 bases spanning the gap. This CDR3 comprises 14 residues. CDR3 loop: CAWSLSGTRGGYTF. The CDR3 coding sequence is TGTGCCTGGAGCCTATCCGGGACACGGGGCGGCTACACCTTC.

The V gene is TRBV5-8, the J gene TRBJ2-7; 7 bases agree with TRBD2. Germline values: CDR1 SGHTS, CDR2 YDEGEE. The ends lost 4 bases at V and 2 bases at J; junction bases unmatched: 6. There are 14 residues in the CDR3. CDR3 sequence reads: CASSRLGGTYEQYF. CDR3 coding DNA: TGTGCCAGCAGCCGCCTGGGGGGGACCTACGAGCAGTACTTC.

The chain employs TRBV7-2 and TRBJ1-1; D not resolved. Germline CDR1 SGHTA, CDR2 FQGNSA. V was trimmed by 0 bases and J by 11 bases, leaving 13 bases between them. The CDR3 totals 13 residues. Written as DNA, the CDR3 is TGTGCCAGCAGCTTAGCACGGTCCGCCGTCGCTTTCTTT. Encoded protein: CASSLARSAVAFF.

The chain is built from TRBV6-9 and TRBJ1-2; D possibly corresponds to TRBD1 (6 bases). V was pared by 6 bases and J by 6 bases, with 11 bases between. The CDR3 length is 12 residues. Germline V gene data show CDR1 as MNHGY and CDR2 as SVAAGI. In nucleotides, the CDR3 is TGTGCCAGCAGCACAGGGTATCATGGCTACACCTTC. Amino acid sequence: CASSTGYHGYTF.

The DNA of the CDR3 is TGTGCCAGCAGTGATAGCGGGAGAACCTACGAGCAGTACTTC. Its protein product is CASSDSGRTYEQYF. This chain joins TRBV25-1 and TRBJ2-7; TRBD2 matches at 9 bases. Germline assignment: CDR1 MGHDK and CDR2 SYGVNS. Trimming took 3 bases from V and 2 from J; bases not matched to a gene: 2. CDR3 length: 14 amino acids.

The chain uses TRBV15 and TRBJ1-1, with a tentative D call TRBD1 (6 bases). This CDR3 has 15 residues. Trimming took off 5 bases at V and 0 bases at J, with 13 bases between the two ends. CDR1 LNHNV and CDR2 YYDKDF come from the germline V gene (reference sequence). CDR3 residues: CATSEAGQLNTEAFF. DNA of the CDR3: TGTGCCACCAGCGAGGCTGGACAGCTGAACACTGAAGCTTTCTTT.

The chain joins TRBV27 to TRBJ2-5; 13 nucleotides match TRBD2. The CDR3 is 17 amino acids. With V trimmed by 4 bases and J by 5 bases, 10 bases remained unmatched. Germline assignment: CDR1 MNHEY and CDR2 SMNVEV (reference sequence). Here the CDR3 DNA reads TGTGCCAGCAGTTCGAGACTAGCGGGAGGACTTGGGGAGACCCAGTACTTC. This codes for CASSSRLAGGLGETQYF.

CDR3 DNA: TGTGCCAGCACCGATCAAGAGGCTGAAGCTTTCTTT. It is translated as CASTDQEAEAFF. This chain connects TRBV7-9 to TRBJ1-1; D remains unclear. Germline V gene sequence: CDR1 SEHNR, CDR2 FQNEAQ (reference sequence). The CDR3 covers 12 residues. Deletions cut 7 bases from V and 6 bases from J, with 12 bases between.

The chain joins TRBV6-5 to TRBJ1-2; D gene unclear. The CDR3 is 15 residues long. Trimming took 2 bases from V and 6 from J, leaving 16 bases between them. Germline V CDR1 and CDR2: MNHEY, SVGAGI. Here the CDR3 reads CASSYTPSGSNGYTF. The CDR3 DNA follows: TGTGCCAGCAGTTACACGCCCTCGGGCTCCAATGGCTACACCTTC.

This CDR3 is CASRKGLAGGNTGELFF. Here the CDR3 DNA reads TGTGCCAGCAGAAAAGGACTAGCGGGAGGGAACACCGGGGAGCTGTTTTTT. The chain carries TRBV5-4 and TRBJ2-2, with TRBD2 matching over 14 bases. V gave up 5 bases and J gave up 1 base; unmatched junction bases: 4. Per the germline V gene, CDR1 is SGHNT and CDR2 is YYREEE (reference sequence). The CDR3 contains 17 residues.

The V and J genes are TRBV6-5 and TRBJ1-2; possibly TRBD1 for D (6 bases). V was clipped by 6 bases and J by 5 bases, with 19 bases between them. Per the germline V gene, CDR1 is MNHEY and CDR2 is SVGAGI. The CDR3 contains 15 residues. The CDR3 reads CASSSPGLGGYGYTF. The CDR3 region has the DNA TGTGCCAGCAGCTCCCCCGGGCTAGGGGGATATGGCTACACCTTC.

This clone was seen a few times. The chain is built from TRBV6-2 or TRBV6-3 and TRBJ2-3, with TRBD2 matching over 7 bases. This CDR3 contains 15 residues. With 8 bases clipped from V and 3 bases from J, the junction kept 11 bases outside the gene matches. Germline assignment: CDR1 MNHEY and CDR2 SVGEGT. DNA of the CDR3: TGTGCCAGCGGCCGCGGGGAGGGCCCGACAGATACGCAGTATTTT. This codes for CASGRGEGPTDTQYF.

This chain uses TRBV6-4 with TRBJ2-2; 7 nucleotides agree with TRBD1. With 5 bases clipped from V and 4 bases from J, the junction kept 10 bases outside the gene matches. The CDR3 is 16 amino acids. Germline V lookup: CDR1 MRHNA, CDR2 SNTAGT. The CDR3 coding sequence is TGTGCCAGCAGTAACACACCGGGACAGCGCACCGGGGAGCTGTTTTTT. Translated, it gives CASSNTPGQRTGELFF.

The V call is TRBV4-3, the J call TRBJ2-2; possibly TRBD1 or TRBD2 for D (6 bases each). The V end lost 8 bases, the J end lost 7 bases, and 17 bases lay between the germline ends. Germline V gene data show CDR1 as LGHNA and CDR2 as YSLEER. This CDR3 contains 14 residues. CDR3 DNA: TGCGCCAGCGGGGGGCGGGCGATAAGCGGGGAGCTGTTTTTT. Amino acids: CASGGRAISGELFF.

V usage is TRBV6-6 and J usage is TRBJ1-3, with a tentative D call TRBD1 (5 bases). The germline gives CDR1 MNHNY, CDR2 SVGAGI (reference sequence). This CDR3 region has 16 residues. V lost 0 bases, J lost 6 bases, and 15 bases lay in between. The CDR3 is CASSYSIVRVTNTIYF. CDR3 in DNA: TGTGCCAGCAGTTACTCTATTGTCAGGGTGACAAACACCATATATTTT.

The chain joins TRBV30 to TRBJ1-1; D unclear. Per germline, CDR1 GTSNPN and CDR2 SVGIG (reference sequence). The CDR3 runs 16 residues. The germline V and J ends were trimmed by 3 bases and 7 bases, with 24 bases remaining between them. CDR3 DNA sequence: TGTGCCTGGAGCCAAAACTCCCAGGCTTCGAAGTTTGAAGCTTTCTTT. It codes for CAWSQNSQASKFEAFF.

The CDR3 sequence: CATSDSRGDLGYNEQFF. Here the CDR3 DNA reads TGTGCCACCAGTGATTCGAGGGGGGATTTAGGTTACAATGAGCAGTTCTTC. The J gene is TRBJ2-1, the V gene TRBV24-1; D is possibly TRBD1 or TRBD2 (6 bases each). Trimming stripped 2 bases from V and 4 bases from J, with 17 bases between. CDR1 is KGHDR, CDR2 SFDVKD, per germline. The CDR3 extends over 17 amino acids.

The chain joins TRBV3-1 (or the pseudogene TRBV3-2) to TRBJ2-3; D not certain. Germline-derived CDR1 and CDR2 are LGHDT and YNNKEL (reference sequence). This CDR3 is built from 13 residues. V lost 1 base, J lost 5 bases, and 7 bases lay in between. CDR3 amino acids: CASSQAIVDTQYF. The DNA of the CDR3 is TGTGCCAGCAGCCAAGCCATAGTAGATACGCAGTATTTT.

The CDR3 nucleotides read TGTGCCAGTAGTCTCGGGACTAGCGGGAGGGGGAATGAGCAGTTCTTC. Protein product: CASSLGTSGRGNEQFF. The V and J genes are TRBV19 and TRBJ2-1; 16 positions match TRBD2. V was clipped by 5 bases and J by 7 bases; unmatched bases: 5. From germline, CDR1 is LNHDA and CDR2 SQIVND (reference sequence). This CDR3 contains 16 residues.

J is TRBJ2-3 and V is TRBV29-1, with D unclear. Germline assignment: CDR1 SQVTM and CDR2 ANQGSEA. V shed 4 bases and J shed 0 bases, with 11 bases lying between them. CDR3 length: 14 amino acids. The CDR3 reads CSVGRLASTDTQYF. The CDR3 DNA follows: TGCAGCGTTGGACGTCTTGCTAGCACAGATACGCAGTATTTT.

This clone was seen once. The rearrangement links TRBV2 to TRBJ2-7; D is unresolved. This CDR3 region has 11 residues. Looked up from germline, CDR1 is SNHLY and CDR2 is FYNNEI. V lost 5 bases and J lost 9, with 11 bases in between. CDR3 loop: CASSPRTGQYF. CDR3 bases: TGTGCCAGCAGTCCTAGGACGGGGCAGTACTTC.

The genes are TRBV5-5 and TRBJ1-1, with TRBD1 identical over 11 bases. The germline V gene encodes CDR1 SGHKS and CDR2 YYEKEE (reference sequence). This CDR3 comprises 15 residues. The V segment lost 4 bases and the J segment 2 bases; nucleotides outside the gene matches: 4. The CDR3 bases are TGTGCCAGCAGCCAAGGGACAGGGGGAAACACTGAAGCTTTCTTT. Translation: CASSQGTGGNTEAFF.